The 30 T cell receptor beta chains listed next were all sequenced from one sample in a study of T cells in Graves' hyperthyroidism and ophthalmopathy. The CDR3 regions of TCR beta were amplified from RNA transcripts. With the HTBI primer set, the TCR CDR3 went through a first round of RT-PCR. Each CDR3 protein gets one entry after TCRdb re-called the multiplex PCR reads with MiXCR. This sample has about 580,000 distinct CDR3 sequences, with about 43% found just once. The material sequenced was peripheral blood or thyroid tissue (not recorded which). These TCRs come from a young woman with Graves' hyperthyroidism.

The chain has TRBV7-7 and TRBJ2-7; perhaps TRBD1 as D (8 bases). Looked up from germline, CDR1 is SSHAT and CDR2 is FNYEAQ (reference sequence). The CDR3 runs to 17 residues. V was trimmed by 6 bases and J by 0 bases, leaving 21 bases between them. The CDR3 region has the DNA TGTGCCAGCAGTATGAGGGAGGGACAGGAGAGCTCCTACGAGCAGTACTTC. Translating it yields CASSMREGQESSYEQYF.

This clonotype appeared a single time. The V call is TRBV6-1, the J call TRBJ1-1; 11 nucleotides agree with TRBD1. Germline-derived CDR1 and CDR2 are MNHNS and SASEGT. This CDR3 comprises 14 residues. Germline trimming cut 8 bases from V and 4 bases from J; bases unmatched to any gene: 6. The CDR3 sequence is CASGRDRGSTEAFF. CDR3 nucleotide sequence: TGTGCCAGCGGACGGGACAGGGGGAGCACTGAAGCTTTCTTT.

The V gene is TRBV24-1, the J gene TRBJ2-5, with 10 bases that match TRBD1. Germline V gives CDR1 KGHDR, CDR2 SFDVKD. The CDR3 sequence is 17 residues long. After removal of 3 bases from V and 4 bases from J, the junction contained 10 bases not matched to a gene. The CDR3 reads CATSDPSWTGGGETQYF. CDR3 nucleotide sequence: TGTGCCACCAGTGATCCATCCTGGACAGGGGGAGGAGAGACCCAGTACTTC.

This clonotype showed up many times. The V gene is TRBV20-1, the J gene TRBJ2-5; 11 nucleotides line up with TRBD2. CDR3 length: 16 residues. The trim removed 1 base at V and 2 bases at J, leaving 6 bases unmatched. CDR1 is DFQATT, CDR2 SNEGSKA, per germline (reference sequence). The DNA for the CDR3 is TGCAGTGCTAGAGTTCGGCTAGCGGGAGGACAAGAGACCCAGTACTTC. Translation: CSARVRLAGGQETQYF.

This clonotype has only a few counts. The V and J genes are TRBV4-3 and TRBJ2-7; either TRBD1 or TRBD2 may supply D (5 bases each). V shed 0 bases and J shed 2 bases, with 14 bases lying between them. There are 16 residues in the CDR3. Per germline, CDR1 LGHNA and CDR2 YSLEER. The CDR3 bases are TGCGCCAGCAGCCAAGATTTACAGGAGGCCCCCTACGAGCAGTACTTC. This codes for CASSQDLQEAPYEQYF.

This clonotype was seen ten or more times. The junction does not match germline at one end; this may be a read error. The V gene is TRBV7-7, the J gene TRBJ2-5; D could derive from TRBD1 or TRBD2 (5 bases each). The CDR3 has 13 amino acids. CDR1 is SSHAT, CDR2 FNYEAQ, per germline (reference sequence). The DNA for the CDR3 is TGTGCTAGCAGCTCCGGGGCGCGGGAGACCCAGTACTTC. Translation: CASSSGARETQYF.

The chain recombines TRBV13 with TRBJ2-2, with unresolved D. Trimming removed 6 bases at V and 9 bases at J, with 5 bases between. The V gene's germline CDR1 is PRHDT and CDR2 FYEKMQ (reference sequence). The CDR3 sequence is 10 residues long. The CDR3 spells CASRIRELFF. In DNA, the CDR3 is TGTGCCAGCAGAATCAGGGAGCTGTTTTTT.

Regarding this clonotype: This clone may be a read error of a much larger clone one base away. The V call is TRBV7-2, the J call TRBJ1-6, with 9 bases lining up with TRBD1. The trim removed 8 bases at V and 7 bases at J, leaving 9 bases unmatched. The CDR3 totals 15 residues. Germline CDR1 SGHTA, CDR2 FQGNSA. The CDR3, as DNA: TGTGCCAGCGGCAAAAGACAGGGGGAGAATTCACCCCTCCACTTT. Protein sequence: CASGKRQGENSPLHF.

The rearrangement joins TRBV20-1 to TRBJ1-4, with D perhaps matching TRBD1 (5 bases). Germline V gives CDR1 DFQATT, CDR2 SNEGSKA (reference sequence). The CDR3 extends over 11 amino acids. Trimming took 6 bases from V and 8 from J, leaving 10 bases between them. The CDR3 protein is CSARRDEKLFF. The CDR3 DNA reads as TGCAGTGCCCGCCGGGACGAAAAACTGTTTTTT.

The CDR3, as DNA: TGTGCCAGCAGCTTATCCGGGACTAGCAATCAGCCCCAGCATTTT. Protein: CASSLSGTSNQPQHF. The chain is built from TRBV7-3 and TRBJ1-5; a weak D match, TRBD1 (5 bases). With 2 bases removed from V and 0 bases from J, the gap between germline ends came to 8 bases. In germline, CDR1 is SGHTA, CDR2 FQGTGA. The CDR3 length is 15 residues.

This clonotype was detected ten times or more. The rearrangement links TRBV24-1 to TRBJ1-5, with 7 bases lining up with TRBD1. CDR1 and CDR2 (germline): KGHDR, SFDVKD. Trimming removed 4 bases from V and 0 bases from J; junction bases left unmatched: 2. The CDR3 is made up of 15 amino acids. CDR3 region: CATSEGQNSNQPQHF. In nucleotides, the CDR3 is TGTGCCACCAGTGAGGGACAGAATAGCAATCAGCCCCAGCATTTT.

This clonotype was seen ten or more times. This rearrangement joins TRBV9 to TRBJ1-2, with D possibly TRBD1 on 5 matching bases. The CDR3 consists of 16 residues. Germline V gene data show CDR1 as SGDLS and CDR2 as YYNGEE. The ends were cut back, 5 bases at V and 4 bases at J, with 21 bases in the middle. This chain's CDR3 is CASSLAPGPLGYGYTF. As DNA, the CDR3 is TGTGCCAGCAGTTTAGCCCCAGGGCCCCTTGGCTATGGCTACACCTTC.

The genes are TRBV2 and TRBJ1-2, with D perhaps matching TRBD1 (6 bases). The germline gives CDR1 SNHLY, CDR2 FYNNEI. The CDR3 runs 14 residues. Between the trimmed V and J ends, which lost 2 bases and 8 bases, there was a span of 15 bases. Here the CDR3 DNA reads TGTGCCAGCAGTGAACGGGGGCGCACCGGCGGCTACACCTTC. It yields the protein CASSERGRTGGYTF. The full variable domain, rest sourced from reference TRBV2 and TRBJ1-2, is EPEVTQTPSHQVTQMGQEVILRCVPISNHLYFYWYRQILGQKVEFLVSFYNNEISEKSEIFDDQFSVERPDGSNFTLKIRSTKLEDSAMYFCASSERGRTGGYTFGSGTRLTVV.

The V gene is TRBV12-3 or TRBV12-4, the J gene TRBJ2-5, with a weak D call TRBD2 (6 bases). The CDR3 spans 9 residues. V lost 6 bases, J lost 14 bases, and 10 bases lay in between. CDR3 loop: CASSQRVYF. As DNA, the CDR3 is TGTGCCAGCAGCCAGCGGGTCTACTTC.

In the case of this clonotype: This could be a read error, since a much larger clone is one nucleotide away. This CDR3 is missing its conserved last phenylalanine or tryptophan, likely due to a read error. The rearrangement uses TRBV7-9 and TRBJ1-1, with a tentative D call TRBD1 (5 bases). Germline V gene lookup returns CDR1 SEHNR and CDR2 FQNEAQ (reference sequence). V lost 3 bases and J lost 1, with 18 bases in between. This CDR3 contains 17 residues. In nucleotides, the CDR3 is TGTGCCAGCAGCTTGCTAGGAATTAGGGGTTCGAACACTGAAGCTTTCCTT. It yields the protein CASSLLGIRGSNTEAFL.

This sequence joins TRBV6-4 and TRBJ1-3, with D possibly being TRBD1 (5 bases). V dropped 3 bases and J dropped 7 bases, with 13 bases sitting between them. Per the germline V gene, CDR1 is MRHNA and CDR2 is SNTAGT. This CDR3 is 14 amino acids long. This CDR3 reads CASSEDGHLNTIYF. The DNA of the CDR3 is TGTGCCAGCAGTGAGGACGGACACTTGAACACCATATATTTT.

This clonotype was recorded at least ten times. The genes are TRBV29-1 and TRBJ2-7; 12 bases line up with TRBD1. Looked up from germline, CDR1 is SQVTM and CDR2 is ANQGSEA. CDR3 length equals 14 residues. The J segment lost 3 bases and the V segment lost 6 bases, leaving 6 bases of the junction unmatched. CDR3 protein: CSVSGTGGFYEQYF. The CDR3, as DNA: TGCAGCGTGTCCGGGACAGGGGGCTTCTACGAGCAGTACTTC.

In its sample, this clonotype was seen a few times. The chain employs TRBV7-6 and TRBJ2-1; TRBD2 agrees at 7 bases. The CDR3 sequence is 16 residues long. V gave up 1 base and J gave up 0 bases; unmatched junction bases: 3. The germline gives CDR1 SGHVS, CDR2 FNYEAQ. In nucleotides, the CDR3 is TGTGCCAGCAGCTTAGGGGAGGGGAGCTCCTACAATGAGCAGTTCTTC. Translating gives CASSLGEGSSYNEQFF.

This clonotype showed up many times. The chain combines TRBV7-9 with TRBJ1-4, with no clear D. This CDR3 has 14 residues. Deletions cut 0 bases from V and 5 bases from J, with 7 bases between. In germline, CDR1 is SEHNR, CDR2 FQNEAQ (reference sequence). CDR3 amino acids: CASSLAGLNEKLFF. The CDR3 nucleotides are TGTGCCAGCAGCTTAGCAGGGTTAAATGAAAAACTGTTTTTT.

The chain has TRBV12-3 or TRBV12-4 and TRBJ1-4; D might be TRBD1 (5 bases). The CDR3 loop spans 15 amino acids. The V end was cut by 5 bases, the J end by 8 bases, with 18 bases between. CDR3 region: CASSHSPGTDEKLFF. The CDR3 DNA reads as TGTGCCAGCAGTCATTCCCCCGGGACGGACGAAAAACTGTTTTTT.

This clonotype was seen ten or more times. The chain links TRBV4-2 to TRBJ1-5; 8 nucleotides align to TRBD1. CDR3 length: 15 amino acids. Germline V gene sequence: CDR1 LGHNA, CDR2 YNFKEQ. V lost 0 bases, J lost 2 bases, and 0 bases stayed unmatched. CDR3 protein: CASSQETGGNQPQHF. In DNA form, the CDR3 reads TGTGCCAGCAGCCAAGAGACAGGGGGCAATCAGCCCCAGCATTTT.

The V gene is TRBV11-3, the J gene TRBJ2-7, with D uncertain. V was cut by 1 base and J by 3 bases, with 10 bases left in between. The CDR3 has 14 residues. Germline CDR1 SGHNT, CDR2 YENEEA. CDR3: CASSLVGEFYEQYF. CDR3 DNA: TGTGCCAGCAGCTTAGTCGGCGAGTTCTACGAGCAGTACTTC.

As to this clonotype: The final CDR3 position lacks the conserved phenylalanine or tryptophan, pointing to a likely read error. No DNA is shown, since the ends of the CDR3 on it are uncertain; the CDR3 is the one TCRdb lists. The chain carries TRBV10-3 and TRBJ2-6; TRBD2 is the table's D call, not checked against the DNA. The CDR3 has 10 residues if both end residues are counted. Germline CDR1 and CDR2: ENHRY and SYGVKD. This CDR3 reads CAISDLAPGR.

This clonotype was seen ten or more times. CDR3 protein: CATSREVGDYGYTF. DNA of the CDR3: TGTGCCACCAGCAGAGAAGTAGGGGACTATGGCTACACCTTC. This rearrangement joins TRBV15 to TRBJ1-2; weak D call: TRBD1 (5 bases). V lost 0 bases and J 3 bases, leaving 8 bases between the germline ends. Germline lookup yields CDR1 LNHNV and CDR2 YYDKDF (reference sequence). This CDR3 contains 14 residues.

In DNA form, the CDR3 reads TGTGCCAGCATCACCGCGATGAAGACCCAGTACTTC. Translated, it gives CASITAMKTQYF. This chain uses TRBV2 with TRBJ2-5; D is undetermined. V was clipped by 7 bases and J by 6 bases, with 12 bases between them. Germline lookup yields CDR1 SNHLY and CDR2 FYNNEI. The CDR3 has 12 amino acids. Based on the CDR3 plus reference TRBV2 and TRBJ2-5, the full variable domain is EPEVTQTPSHQVTQMGQEVILRCVPISNHLYFYWYRQILGQKVEFLVSFYNNEISEKSEIFDDQFSVERPDGSNFTLKIRSTKLEDSAMYFCASITAMKTQYFGPGTRLLVL.

This clonotype came up many times. This chain's CDR3 is CASSLGTSALASEQYF. The CDR3 DNA follows: TGTGCCAGCAGCTTGGGAACGTCTGCGCTTGCTAGCGAGCAGTACTTC. V is TRBV5-4 and J is TRBJ2-7; D uncertain. The CDR3 consists of 16 residues. The V end was cut by 0 bases, the J end by 6 bases, with 19 bases between. Per germline, CDR1 SGHNT and CDR2 YYREEE (reference sequence).

The genes are TRBV20-1 and TRBJ2-3; the match to TRBD2 covers 9 bases. The length of the CDR3 is 15 residues. V lost 1 base, J lost 2 bases, and 4 bases stayed unmatched. Germline loops: CDR1 DFQATT, CDR2 SNEGSKA (reference sequence). The CDR3 loop reads CSARVLAGNTDTQYF. The CDR3 nucleotides are TGCAGTGCTAGAGTCCTAGCGGGAAACACAGATACGCAGTATTTT.

This clonotype was seen ten or more times. The chain couples TRBV24-1 to TRBJ1-5; 7 positions match TRBD1. CDR3 length equals 14 residues. Germline lookup yields CDR1 KGHDR and CDR2 SFDVKD. V shed 0 bases and J 9 bases; nucleotides not matched to a gene: 4. CDR3 in DNA: TGTGCCACCAGTGATTTGCAGGGGGATGCGCCCCAGCATTTT. It is translated as CATSDLQGDAPQHF.

A few counts support this clonotype. This chain uses TRBV29-1 with TRBJ1-5; possibly TRBD1 for D (6 bases). This CDR3 spans 13 amino acids. Germline-derived CDR1 and CDR2 are SQVTM and ANQGSEA. V lost 5 bases, J lost 3 bases, and 11 bases lay in between. CDR3 region: CSVQGSYNQPQHF. CDR3 nucleotides: TGCAGCGTTCAGGGGAGTTACAATCAGCCCCAGCATTTT. The complete variable domain, with remaining parts taken from reference TRBV29-1 and TRBJ1-5, reads SAVISQKPSRDICQRGTSLTIQCQVDSQVTMMFWYRQQPGQSLTLIATANQGSEATYESGFVIDKFPISRPNLTFSTLTVSNMSPEDSSIYLCSVQGSYNQPQHFGDGTRLSIL.

This clonotype was seen repeatedly, ten times or more. Germline is not matched at one junction end, which may reflect a read error. The chain carries TRBV2 and TRBJ1-2; D is uncertain. The CDR3 totals 14 residues. CDR1 and CDR2 (germline): SNHLY, FYNNEI. The CDR3 DNA is TGTACCAGCACCACCAACATAGCTAACTATGGCTACACCTTC. Its translation: CTSTTNIANYGYTF.